This TCR beta chain was identified in a study of chemoradiotherapy in HPV16-positive cancers. Study observations and caveats: For HPV16-positive patients, expanding HPV-responsive T cells associated with longer recurrence-free survival.

The protocol was immunoSEQ multiplex PCR, while the TCRdb copy is restricted to in-frame clones and leaves out a portion. The table includes more than 15,000 clones, 60% to 80% detected once. This CDR3 region has 14 residues. J lost 5 bases, V lost 5 bases, and 6 bases had no gene match. Per the germline V gene, CDR1 is SGHTA and CDR2 is FQGNSA. A word on this clone: Antigen specificity is unknown.

The chain recombines TRBV7-2 with TRBJ1-2; 9 bases align to TRBD1. The receptor was derived from a human donor with HPV-associated anogenital cancer. The sample was taken from a patient who underwent chemoradiotherapy. CDR3 loop: CASSPWTGAYGYTF. DNA of the CDR3: TGTGCCAGCAGCCCCTGGACAGGGGCATATGGCTACACCTTC.